The 30 T cell receptor beta chains below come from one sample, sequenced in a study of T cell responses to AZD1222 COVID-19 vaccine. Only in-frame clones appear in the TCRdb table, and some are missing; sequencing was by immunoSEQ multiplex PCR. The sample has some 180,000 clones, around 92% seen once. The source was peripheral blood, collected on day 0 of AZD1222 vaccination. The receptors originated from an adult in good health.

The V and J genes are TRBV30 and TRBJ1-5, with D possibly matching TRBD1 (5 bases). The CDR3 consists of 12 residues. V lost 2 bases, J lost 6 bases, and 8 bases lay in between. CDR1 GTSNPN and CDR2 SVGIG come from the germline V gene (reference sequence). This CDR3 is CAWSPGSQPQHF. The CDR3 DNA reads TGTGCCTGGAGTCCAGGGAGTCAGCCCCAGCATTTT.

This clone was counted a few times. The chain carries TRBV4-3 and TRBJ2-1, with 12 bases that match TRBD2. The trim removed 1 base at V and 4 bases at J, leaving 2 bases unmatched. Germline V gene sequence: CDR1 LGHNA, CDR2 YSLEER. This CDR3 is 16 amino acids long. The CDR3 DNA follows: TGCGCCAGCAGCCAAGGGACTAGCGGGGAGTACAATGAGCAGTTCTTC. Its translation is CASSQGTSGEYNEQFF.

The J gene is TRBJ1-5, the V gene TRBV11-2, with D perhaps TRBD1 (6 bases). The CDR3 runs to 14 residues. V was shortened by 1 base and J by 7 bases, with 11 bases between the two germline ends. Germline V CDR1 and CDR2: SGHAT, FQNNGV. The CDR3 loop reads CASSLGAGEQPQHF. The CDR3 DNA sequence: TGTGCCAGCAGCTTAGGGGCAGGGGAACAGCCCCAGCATTTT.

The chain joins TRBV6-1 to TRBJ2-1; 13 nucleotides match TRBD2. Germline trimming cut 2 bases from V and 1 base from J; bases unmatched to any gene: 5. This CDR3 has 18 residues. Germline loops: CDR1 MNHNS, CDR2 SASEGT. CDR3 nucleotides: TGTGCCAGCAGTGAAAGACTAGCGGGGGGCCCGTCCTACAATGAGCAGTTCTTC. Its translation is CASSERLAGGPSYNEQFF.

The V gene is TRBV4-1, the J gene TRBJ1-1; D might be TRBD1 (6 bases). Trimming took 3 bases from V and 12 from J, leaving 20 bases between them. The CDR3 runs 14 residues. The germline V gene encodes CDR1 MGHRA and CDR2 YSYEKL. Written as DNA, the CDR3 is TGCGCCAGCAGCCAGGGGGCTAGGGCCCCAGCCCCTTTCTTT. Encoded protein: CASSQGARAPAPFF.

The chain employs TRBV28 and TRBJ2-1; tentative D call: TRBD1 (6 bases). Trimming left V 4 bases short and J 3 bases short, with 22 bases between. Germline assignment: CDR1 MDHEN and CDR2 SYDVKM. This CDR3 is built from 18 residues. The CDR3 sequence is CASSSIFAGTRNYNEQFF. CDR3 nucleotide sequence: TGTGCCAGCAGTTCTATATTCGCCGGGACAAGAAACTACAATGAGCAGTTCTTC.

The gene calls are TRBV6-5 and TRBJ1-2, with TRBD1 matching 8 bases. The CDR3 has 15 amino acids. Germline CDR1 and CDR2: MNHEY and SVGAGI. Losses at the gene ends were 2 bases for V and 2 bases for J; bases not matched to a gene: 4. The DNA of the CDR3 is TGTGCCAGCAGTTACGTCGGACAGGGCAACTATGGCTACACCTTC. Its translation is CASSYVGQGNYGYTF.

DNA for the CDR3: TGTGCCAGCAGCGGTCGGGCCCGAAAGGGCACCTACGAGCAGTACTTC. Translation: CASSGRARKGTYEQYF. V gene TRBV3-1 (or the pseudogene TRBV3-2) combines with J gene TRBJ2-7; no firm D call. The germline V gene encodes CDR1 LGHDT and CDR2 YNNKEL (reference sequence). V was clipped by 5 bases and J by 2 bases, with 19 bases between them. This CDR3 comprises 16 residues.

J is TRBJ2-3 and V is TRBV6-2 or TRBV6-3; 8 nucleotides align to TRBD2. The CDR3 covers 16 residues. Germline CDR1 is MNHEY and CDR2 is SVGEGT. V lost 4 bases, J lost 7 bases, and 13 bases stayed unmatched. The CDR3 bases are TGTGCCAGCAGTTGGGAGCGGGGGAGCCCTGTTTATACGCAGTATTTT. It yields the protein CASSWERGSPVYTQYF.

The chain joins TRBV12-3 or TRBV12-4 to TRBJ2-1; possibly TRBD1 or TRBD2 for D (5 bases each). This CDR3 is 11 amino acids long. The V gene lost 6 bases and the J gene lost 13 bases, with 13 bases spanning the gap. The CDR3 DNA sequence: TGTGCCAGCAGCCTTCAGGGAGACCAGTTCTTC. Translating it yields CASSLQGDQFF.

The chain's CDR3 is CASTQRGGRTGELFF. CDR3 nucleotide sequence: TGTGCCAGCACCCAGCGGGGGGGCAGGACCGGGGAGCTGTTTTTT. The chain has TRBV7-2 and TRBJ2-2; 10 nucleotides align to TRBD2. V was clipped by 7 bases and J by 5 bases; unmatched bases: 7. The length of the CDR3 is 15 residues. Germline loops: CDR1 SGHTA, CDR2 FQGNSA.

V is TRBV18 and J is TRBJ1-2, with a possible D match to TRBD1 (6 bases). CDR1 and CDR2 from the germline V gene are KGHSH and LQKENI. This CDR3 is 17 amino acids long. V was clipped by 5 bases and J by 6 bases, with 25 bases between them. CDR3: CASSSISGTPIVDGYTF. The CDR3 DNA reads as TGTGCCAGCTCAAGTATCTCCGGGACACCGATTGTCGATGGCTACACCTTC.

The sample holds one count of this clone. J is TRBJ1-3 and V is TRBV9, with 7 bases that match TRBD1. V lost 4 bases to trimming and J lost 0 bases; unmatched junction nucleotides: 4. CDR3 length equals 15 residues. CDR1 is SGDLS and CDR2 is YYNGEE in the germline V gene. CDR3: CASSPGGISGNTIYF. CDR3 nucleotide sequence: TGTGCCAGCAGCCCAGGGGGGATCTCTGGAAACACCATATATTTT. Variable domain in full (rest from reference TRBV9 and TRBJ1-3): DSGVTQTPKHLITATGQRVTLRCSPRSGDLSVYWYQQSLDQGLQFLIQYYNGEERAKGNILERFSAQQFPDLHSELNLSSLELGDSALYFCASSPGGISGNTIYFGEGSWLTVV.

The chain recombines TRBV6-5 with TRBJ1-1; D might be TRBD1 (6 bases). The CDR3 is made up of 14 amino acids. The V gene lost 2 bases and the J gene lost 5 bases, with 12 bases spanning the gap. CDR1 and CDR2 from the germline V gene are MNHEY and SVGAGI. The CDR3 is CASSYGNRETEAFF. The CDR3 DNA reads as TGTGCCAGCAGTTACGGGAACAGGGAAACTGAAGCTTTCTTT.

The chain uses TRBV2 and TRBJ1-2; 8 bases fit TRBD1. Germline V gives CDR1 SNHLY, CDR2 FYNNEI. This CDR3 has 15 amino acids. With 6 bases clipped from V and 0 bases from J, the junction kept 6 bases outside the gene matches. CDR3 in DNA: TGTGCCAGCAGGACTGACAGGGGCACTAACTATGGCTACACCTTC. Protein product: CASRTDRGTNYGYTF.

This rearrangement joins TRBV10-1 to TRBJ2-1; D remains unclear. Germline CDR1 WNHNN, CDR2 SYGVQD (reference sequence). Trimming removed 4 bases at V and 4 bases at J, with 8 bases between. The CDR3 consists of 13 residues. CDR3 DNA: TGCGCCAGCAGTGGTAGCCGGTACAATGAGCAGTTCTTC. It codes for CASSGSRYNEQFF.

This chain joins TRBV5-1 and TRBJ2-1; 7 nucleotides match TRBD2. The length of the CDR3 is 12 residues. CDR1 is SGHRS, CDR2 YFSETQ, per germline. Trimming at V came to 4 bases and at J to 8 bases, leaving 3 bases not matched to a gene. For the CDR3, the DNA is TGCGCCAGCAGCCCTCGGGGGGATGAGCAGTTCTTC. Amino acids: CASSPRGDEQFF.

This clone came up once. The chain couples TRBV4-1 to TRBJ2-2; the match to TRBD2 covers 8 bases. The CDR3 runs to 18 residues. Per the germline V gene, CDR1 is MGHRA and CDR2 is YSYEKL. V was pared by 0 bases and J by 7 bases, with 13 bases of the junction left unmatched. The CDR3 spells CASSQESYGALAVGELFF. Here the CDR3 DNA reads TGCGCCAGCAGCCAAGAAAGTTATGGGGCACTAGCGGTCGGGGAGCTGTTTTTT.

This CDR3 is CASSKGRDEAFF. The CDR3 DNA is TGCGCCAGCAGCAAAGGACGGGATGAAGCTTTCTTT. The rearrangement uses TRBV5-1 and TRBJ1-1, with D unresolved. Germline lookup yields CDR1 SGHRS and CDR2 YFSETQ. CDR3 size: 12 residues. The V end was cut by 4 bases, the J end by 7 bases, with 11 bases between.

As regards this clone: The same CDR3 is also encoded by other DNA sequences in this sample. The chain employs TRBV5-1 and TRBJ1-5; D unclear. Germline CDR1 reads SGHRS; CDR2 reads YFSETQ. Between the trimmed V and J ends, which lost 0 bases and 0 bases, there was a span of 7 bases. The CDR3 is 15 residues long. CDR3 bases: TGCGCCAGCAGCTTGGCGGGTTATAGCAATCAGCCCCAGCATTTT. This gives the protein CASSLAGYSNQPQHF.

This clone showed up just once. V and J are TRBV4-3 and TRBJ1-1; a possible D gene is TRBD1 (6 bases). The V gene lost 0 bases and the J gene lost 4 bases, with 9 bases spanning the gap. This CDR3 contains 14 residues. Germline loops: CDR1 LGHNA, CDR2 YSLEER. The CDR3 DNA reads as TGCGCCAGCAGCCAAGATCGGGGGGCCACTGAAGCTTTCTTT. It translates to CASSQDRGATEAFF.

This rearrangement joins TRBV3-1 (or the pseudogene TRBV3-2) to TRBJ1-1, with D unclear. V was pared by 1 base and J by 0 bases, with 12 bases between. The CDR3 length is 16 residues. Germline assignment: CDR1 LGHDT and CDR2 YNNKEL (reference sequence). CDR3 coding DNA: TGTGCCAGCAGCCAAGTAGCTAGGCGTATGAACACTGAAGCTTTCTTT. Protein sequence: CASSQVARRMNTEAFF.

The chain recombines TRBV10-3 with TRBJ2-1; 12 positions match TRBD2. In germline, CDR1 is ENHRY, CDR2 SYGVKD. The trim removed 0 bases at V and 9 bases at J, leaving 3 bases unmatched. The CDR3 has 15 amino acids. The CDR3 loop reads CAISESRTSGTEQFF. As DNA, the CDR3 is TGTGCCATCAGTGAGTCCAGGACTAGCGGGACTGAGCAGTTCTTC.

This clone was seen once. The chain recombines TRBV5-1 with TRBJ1-1, with 10 bases identical to TRBD1. The CDR3 sequence is 15 residues long. The germline CDR1 and CDR2 sequences are SGHRS and YFSETQ. With 3 bases clipped from V and 1 base from J, the junction kept 3 bases outside the gene matches. The CDR3 reads CASSWGQGKNTEAFF. The DNA of the CDR3 is TGCGCCAGCAGCTGGGGACAGGGGAAGAACACTGAAGCTTTCTTT.

This clone has only one observation. The genes are TRBV24-1 and TRBJ1-5, with D perhaps TRBD1 (5 bases). The CDR3 is 14 amino acids. V was shortened by 4 bases and J by 4 bases, with 10 bases between the two germline ends. CDR1 is KGHDR and CDR2 is SFDVKD in the germline V gene. DNA for the CDR3: TGTGCCACCAGTGAGGGGGACCCAAATCAGCCCCAGCATTTT. Encoded protein: CATSEGDPNQPQHF.

The V gene is TRBV11-2, the J gene TRBJ1-2; 8 bases map to TRBD1. This CDR3 is built from 13 residues. Germline-derived CDR1 and CDR2 are SGHAT and FQNNGV. Trimming took 3 bases from V and 6 from J; bases not matched to a gene: 3. The CDR3 region has the DNA TGTGCCAGCAGCTTCCAGGGGGCGGATGGCTACACCTTC. It is translated as CASSFQGADGYTF.

The chain uses TRBV5-1 and TRBJ2-5; D remains ambiguous. The CDR3 is 14 amino acids. Looked up from germline, CDR1 is SGHRS and CDR2 is YFSETQ. V dropped 4 bases and J dropped 4 bases, with 14 bases sitting between them. CDR3 in DNA: TGCGCCAGCAGCCCCCGGTCCCCCCCAGAGACCCAGTACTTC. Its protein is CASSPRSPPETQYF.

V usage is TRBV27 and J usage is TRBJ1-1; perhaps TRBD1 as D (5 bases). Germline-derived CDR1 and CDR2 are MNHEY and SMNVEV (reference sequence). This CDR3 is built from 16 residues. V shed 5 bases and J shed 1 base, with 17 bases lying between them. The CDR3: CASSPDRYDRNTEAFF. CDR3 in DNA: TGTGCCAGCAGTCCCGACCGATATGACAGGAACACTGAAGCTTTCTTT.

This clone occurred a few times. V usage is TRBV6-5 and J usage is TRBJ2-1, with unresolved D. The CDR3 contains 15 residues. V lost 5 bases and J 0 bases, leaving 11 bases between the germline ends. Germline V gene lookup returns CDR1 MNHEY and CDR2 SVGAGI. CDR3 coding DNA: TGTGCCAGCAGTCCCATAGCCGACTCCTACAATGAGCAGTTCTTC. This encodes CASSPIADSYNEQFF.

The J gene is TRBJ1-6, the V gene TRBV7-9, with 10 bases aligning to TRBD1. The germline gives CDR1 SEHNR, CDR2 FQNEAQ (reference sequence). V shed 7 bases, J shed 4 bases, and the junction held 7 bases outside the gene matches. This CDR3 comprises 16 residues. This CDR3 reads CASNRDRGFYNSPLHF. CDR3 nucleotide sequence: TGTGCCAGCAATCGGGACAGGGGTTTTTATAATTCACCCCTCCACTTT. Combining the CDR3 with reference TRBV7-9 and TRBJ1-6 gives the whole variable domain DTGVSQNPRHKITKRGQNVTFRCDPISEHNRLYWYRQTLGQGPEFLTYFQNEAQLEKSRLLSDRFSAERPKGSFSTLEIQRTEQGDSAMYLCASNRDRGFYNSPLHFGNGTRLTVT.